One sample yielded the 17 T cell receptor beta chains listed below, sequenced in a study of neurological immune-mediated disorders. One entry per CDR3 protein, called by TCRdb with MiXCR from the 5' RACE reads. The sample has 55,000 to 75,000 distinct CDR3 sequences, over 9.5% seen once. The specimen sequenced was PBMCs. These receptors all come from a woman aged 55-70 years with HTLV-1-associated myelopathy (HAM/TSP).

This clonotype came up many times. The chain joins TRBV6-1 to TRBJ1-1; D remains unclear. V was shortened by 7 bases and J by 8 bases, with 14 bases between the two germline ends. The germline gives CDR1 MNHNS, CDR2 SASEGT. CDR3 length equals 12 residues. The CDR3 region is CASTQFVREAFF. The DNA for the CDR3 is TGTGCCAGCACCCAGTTTGTGAGAGAAGCTTTCTTT.

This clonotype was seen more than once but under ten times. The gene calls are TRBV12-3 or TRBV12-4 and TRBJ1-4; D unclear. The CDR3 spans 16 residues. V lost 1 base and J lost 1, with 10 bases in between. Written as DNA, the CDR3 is TGTGCCAGCAGTTTAGGCCAGACCTTAACTAATGAAAAACTGTTTTTT. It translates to CASSLGQTLTNEKLFF.

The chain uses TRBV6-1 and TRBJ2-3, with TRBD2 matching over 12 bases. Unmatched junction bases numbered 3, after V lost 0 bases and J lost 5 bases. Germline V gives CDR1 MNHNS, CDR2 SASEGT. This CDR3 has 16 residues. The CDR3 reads CASSEATSGSGDTQYF. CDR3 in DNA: TGTGCCAGCAGTGAAGCGACTAGCGGGAGTGGAGATACGCAGTATTTT.

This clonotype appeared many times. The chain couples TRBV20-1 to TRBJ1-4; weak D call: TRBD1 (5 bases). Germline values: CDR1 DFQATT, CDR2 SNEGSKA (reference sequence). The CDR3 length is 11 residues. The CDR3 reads CSAGRTEKLFF. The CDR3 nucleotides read TGCAGCGCGGGACGAACCGAAAAACTGTTTTTT.

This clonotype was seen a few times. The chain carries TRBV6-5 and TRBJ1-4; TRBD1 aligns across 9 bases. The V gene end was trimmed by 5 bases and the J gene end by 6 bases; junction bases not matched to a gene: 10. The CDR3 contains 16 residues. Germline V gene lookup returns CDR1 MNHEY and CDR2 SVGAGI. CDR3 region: CASSLGTGRRDEKLFF. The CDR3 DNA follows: TGTGCCAGCAGTCTAGGGACAGGGCGTCGAGATGAAAAACTGTTTTTT.

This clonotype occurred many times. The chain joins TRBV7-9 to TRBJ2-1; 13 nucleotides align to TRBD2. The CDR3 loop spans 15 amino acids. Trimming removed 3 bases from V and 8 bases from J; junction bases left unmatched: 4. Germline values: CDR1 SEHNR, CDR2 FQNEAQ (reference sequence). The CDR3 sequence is CASSFWTSGSDEQFF. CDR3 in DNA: TGTGCCAGCAGCTTTTGGACTAGCGGGAGCGATGAGCAGTTCTTC.

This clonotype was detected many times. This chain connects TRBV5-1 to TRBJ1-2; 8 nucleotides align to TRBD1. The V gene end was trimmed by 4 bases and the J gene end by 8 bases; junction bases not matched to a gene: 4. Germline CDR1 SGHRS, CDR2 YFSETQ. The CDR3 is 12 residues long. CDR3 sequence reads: CASSLGQDGYTF. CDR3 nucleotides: TGCGCCAGCAGCCTGGGACAGGACGGCTACACCTTC.

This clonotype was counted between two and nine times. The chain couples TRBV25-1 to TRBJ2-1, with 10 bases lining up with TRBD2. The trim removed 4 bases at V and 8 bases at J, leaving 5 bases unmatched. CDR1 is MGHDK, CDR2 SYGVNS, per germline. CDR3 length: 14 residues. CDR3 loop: CASSGGLAVYEQFF. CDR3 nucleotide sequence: TGTGCCAGCAGTGGAGGACTAGCGGTTTATGAGCAGTTCTTC.

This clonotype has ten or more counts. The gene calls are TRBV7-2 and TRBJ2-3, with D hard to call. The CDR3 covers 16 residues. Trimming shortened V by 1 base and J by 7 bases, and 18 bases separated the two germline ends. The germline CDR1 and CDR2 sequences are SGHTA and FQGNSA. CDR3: CASSLGFGSTRNTQYF. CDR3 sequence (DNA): TGTGCCAGCAGCTTAGGGTTTGGTAGCACTCGAAATACGCAGTATTTT.

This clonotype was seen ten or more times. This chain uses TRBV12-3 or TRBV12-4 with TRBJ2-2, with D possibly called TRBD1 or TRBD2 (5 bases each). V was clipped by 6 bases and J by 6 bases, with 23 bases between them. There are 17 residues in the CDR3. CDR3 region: CASRPSTGTISPGELFF. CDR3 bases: TGTGCCAGCAGGCCCAGCACCGGGACCATTAGTCCCGGGGAGCTGTTTTTT.

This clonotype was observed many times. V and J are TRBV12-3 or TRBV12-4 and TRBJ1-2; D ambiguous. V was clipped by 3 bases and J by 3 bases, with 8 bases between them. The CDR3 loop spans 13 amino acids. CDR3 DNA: TGTGCCAGCAGTTTGGACGTGGACTATGGCTACACCTTC. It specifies CASSLDVDYGYTF.

The CDR3 reads CASRQGHEQYF. CDR3 coding DNA: TGTGCCAGCCGTCAGGGCCACGAGCAGTACTTC. The chain links TRBV12-3 or TRBV12-4 to TRBJ2-7; possibly TRBD1 for D (5 bases). Trimming removed 8 bases from V and 5 bases from J, with 10 bases in between. The CDR3 covers 11 residues.

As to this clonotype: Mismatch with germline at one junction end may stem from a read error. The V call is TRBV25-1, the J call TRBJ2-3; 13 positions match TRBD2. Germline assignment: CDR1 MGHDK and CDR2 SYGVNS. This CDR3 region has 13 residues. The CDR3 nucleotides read TGTGCCAGCAGTGAGTCCGGGACTAGCGGGGTTCTTTTT. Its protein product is CASSESGTSGVLF. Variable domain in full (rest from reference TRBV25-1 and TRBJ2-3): EADIYQTPRYLVIGTGKKITLECSQTMGHDKMYWYQQDPGMELHLIHYSYGVNSTEKGDLSSESTVSRIRTEHFPLTLESARPSHTSQYLCASSESGTSGVLFGPGTRLTVL.

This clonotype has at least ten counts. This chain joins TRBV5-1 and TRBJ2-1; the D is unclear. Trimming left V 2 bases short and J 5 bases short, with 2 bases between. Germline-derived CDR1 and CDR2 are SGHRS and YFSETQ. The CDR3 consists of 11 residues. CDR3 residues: CASSFHNEQFF. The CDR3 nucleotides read TGCGCCAGCAGCTTTCACAATGAGCAGTTCTTC.

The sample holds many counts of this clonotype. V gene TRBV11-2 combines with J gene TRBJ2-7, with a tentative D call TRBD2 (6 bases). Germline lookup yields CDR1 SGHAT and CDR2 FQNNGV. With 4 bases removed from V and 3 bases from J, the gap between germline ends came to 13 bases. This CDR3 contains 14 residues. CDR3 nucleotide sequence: TGTGCCAGCAGCTATACGGGAGAGAACTACGAGCAGTACTTC. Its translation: CASSYTGENYEQYF.

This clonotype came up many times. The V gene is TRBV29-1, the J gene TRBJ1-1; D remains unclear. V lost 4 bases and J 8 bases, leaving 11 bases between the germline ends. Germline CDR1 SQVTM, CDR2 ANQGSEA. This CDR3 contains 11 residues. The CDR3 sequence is CSVGVQSEAFF. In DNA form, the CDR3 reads TGCAGCGTTGGAGTACAGTCAGAAGCTTTCTTT.

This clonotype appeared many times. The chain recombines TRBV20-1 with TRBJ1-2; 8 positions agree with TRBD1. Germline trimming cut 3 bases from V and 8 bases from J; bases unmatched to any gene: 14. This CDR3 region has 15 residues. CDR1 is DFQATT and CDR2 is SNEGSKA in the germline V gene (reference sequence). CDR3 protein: CSASSPTQGARGYTF. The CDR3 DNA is TGCAGTGCTAGTAGCCCGACCCAGGGGGCTCGGGGCTACACCTTC.